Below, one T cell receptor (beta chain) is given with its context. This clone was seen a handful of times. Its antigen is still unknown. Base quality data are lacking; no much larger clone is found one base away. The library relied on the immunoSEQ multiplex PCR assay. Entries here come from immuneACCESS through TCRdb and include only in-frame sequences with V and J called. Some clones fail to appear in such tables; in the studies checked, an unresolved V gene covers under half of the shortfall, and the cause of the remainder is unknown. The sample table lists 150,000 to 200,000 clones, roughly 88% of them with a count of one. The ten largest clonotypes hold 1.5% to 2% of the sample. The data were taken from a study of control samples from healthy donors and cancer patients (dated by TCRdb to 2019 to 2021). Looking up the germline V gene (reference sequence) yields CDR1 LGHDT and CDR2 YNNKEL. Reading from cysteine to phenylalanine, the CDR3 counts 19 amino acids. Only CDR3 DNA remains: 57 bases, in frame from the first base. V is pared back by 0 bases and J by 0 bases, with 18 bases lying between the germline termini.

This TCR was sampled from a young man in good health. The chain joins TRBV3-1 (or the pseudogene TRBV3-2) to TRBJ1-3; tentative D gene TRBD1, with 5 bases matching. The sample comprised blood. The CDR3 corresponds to CASSQDPAFGASSGNTIYF. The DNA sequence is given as TGTGCCAGCAGCCAAGATCCGGCCTTTGGGGCTAGCTCTGGAAACACCATATATTTT.